This is a list of T cell receptor beta chains from one sample in a study of Graves' ophthalmopathy and Graves' hyperthyroidism. In TCRdb, the multiplex PCR reads were re-called with MiXCR into one record per CDR3 protein. Counted here are 680,000 or so distinct CDR3 sequences, 22% occurring once; the ten biggest clones make up approximately 7.7%. Sequencing input: peripheral blood. The receptors were sampled from a woman between 18 and 29 years old with stable Graves' hyperthyroidism. Some clones in this sample may be carry-over from other donors' samples. Each CDR3 is given with its conserved first and last residue. A D gene is named only where the DNA matches it firmly. Size values are once, few and many counts, or a class for expanded clones, and some rows have none.

J	size	V	D	DNA	CDR3
TRBJ2-5	many	TRBV7-2	TRBD2	TGTGCCAGCAGCCTAGCCCTAGCGGGGGAAGAGACCCAGTACTTC	CASSLALAGEETQYF
TRBJ2-7	.	TRBV28	.	TGCGCCAGCAGCACGACAGGAGCTGAGAGGTACGAGCAGTACTTC	CASSTTGAERYEQYF
TRBJ2-6	.	TRBV27	.	TGTGCCAGCAGTTTATCATCCGGGGGGCAAGGGGCCAACGTCCTGACTTTC	CASSLSSGGQGANVLTF
TRBJ1-1	many	TRBV5-1	.	TGCGCCACCAGGACCGCGTCCGGGTCCGTCACTGAAGCTTTCTTT	CATRTASGSVTEAFF
TRBJ2-7	.	TRBV12-3/TRBV12-4	TRBD2	TGTGCCAGCAGATACAGGGGACTAGCGGGACAGTCTCAGTACGAGCAGTACTTC	CASRYRGLAGQSQYEQYF
TRBJ1-5	few	TRBV20-1	.	TGCAGTGCTATGAGGGGTAATCAGCCCCAGCATTTT	CSAMRGNQPQHF
TRBJ2-7	many	TRBV7-9	.	TGTGCCAGCAGCTTAGCGCGGGCTAGCGAGCGGGAGCAGTACTTC	CASSLARASEREQYF
TRBJ2-7	.	TRBV6-1	TRBD1	TGTGCCAGCAGCGACGGACAGGGAAAGGCCTACGAGCAGTACTTC	CASSDGQGKAYEQYF
TRBJ2-7	.	TRBV28	.	TGTGCCAGCAGTTTGGGGGATGGAGCCTACGAGCAGTACTTC	CASSLGDGAYEQYF
TRBJ1-2	.	TRBV6-5	TRBD1	TGTGCCAGCAGTCACGGACAGGGGTTTCGTGGCTACACCTTC	CASSHGQGFRGYTF
TRBJ2-7	.	TRBV18	.	TGTGCCAGCTCTCCCTGGGGGGCAACCTACGAGCAGTACTTC	CASSPWGATYEQYF
TRBJ1-1	many	TRBV12-3/TRBV12-4	.	TGTGCCAGCAGTCGCGACATCGAAGCTTTCTTT	CASSRDIEAFF
TRBJ2-5	many	TRBV20-1	TRBD2	TGCAGTGCTAGAGCCGAACTAGCGGATCTTTGGGAGACCCAGTACTTC	CSARAELADLWETQYF
TRBJ1-1	many	TRBV27	.	TGTGCCAGCAGTTTCCGCCAGGGGCCCATGAACACTGAAGCTTTCTTT	CASSFRQGPMNTEAFF
TRBJ2-5	many	TRBV6-2/TRBV6-3	.	TGTGCCAGCAGTCCCCGTATCGGGCTCATGGAGACCCAGTACTTC	CASSPRIGLMETQYF
TRBJ2-7	.	TRBV20-1	TRBD2	TGCAGTGCTAGAGTCCGTTCGGAGCGGGGGGGCCGGGTGTACTTC	CSARVRSERGGRVYF
TRBJ2-5	.	TRBV5-6	.	TGTGCCAGCAGCTTGAAGACATGGAGCCCAGAGACCCAGTACTTC	CASSLKTWSPETQYF
TRBJ2-5	.	TRBV7-2	TRBD2	TGTGCCAGCAGCCTAGGATTGGGACTAGGGGAGACCCAGTACTTC	CASSLGLGLGETQYF
TRBJ1-1	few	TRBV28	.	TGTGCCAGCAGTCCCGCGCGCGGGACCGCCGCTGAAGCTTTCTTT	CASSPARGTAAEAFF